This T cell receptor (beta chain) is drawn from a study of blood T cell repertoires in COVID-19. Across the study: Researchers got acute and convalescent COVID-19 samples from the United States, Italy and Spain. The analysed material was cDNA or gDNA that came from T cells, B-cell-depleted T cells, or PBMCs.

Sequencing used immunoSEQ multiplex PCR; TCRdb keeps in-frame clones, though not all of them. Among hundreds of thousands of clones listed, 80% to 90% were seen once. Participants came from roughly 23 US areas, aged roughly 18 to 89 years. Donors of Cohort 3 who recovered were those that had two negative PCRs, clearance, or symptom resolution. The CDR3 is 16 amino acids. Looked up from germline, CDR1 is MGHRA and CDR2 is YSYEKL. With V trimmed by 0 bases and J by 4 bases, 6 bases remained unmatched. This clonotype originated in a young man who had recovered from COVID-19. V usage is TRBV4-1 and J usage is TRBJ1-5; 7 bases fit TRBD1. Material for sequencing was PBMCs or T cells enriched from blood (not recorded which). CDR3 in DNA: TGCGCCAGCAGCCAAGATCTGGACAGGTTAAATCAGCCCCAGCATTTT. Amino acids: CASSQDLDRLNQPQHF.